This T cell receptor (beta chain) was identified during a study of identical twins. TCRdb processed the 5' RACE reads anew with MiXCR; each CDR3 protein has one entry. The table shows approximately 550,000 distinct CDR3 sequences, with 20% to 25% occurring only once. CDR3 length: 15 residues. Trimming cost V 5 bases and J 2 bases; bases outside gene matches: 7. This same sample was also taken into another study, of yellow fever vaccine responses in identical twins. That report adds: In identical twins, vaccine T cell responses appeared partly shared and partly individual.

This TCR was recovered from a woman between 18 and 29 years old in good health. Sequences were obtained from CD4+ T cells sorted from blood. The genes are TRBV12-3 or TRBV12-4 and TRBJ2-3; 7 bases match TRBD1. CDR3 DNA: TGTGCCAGCAGTCTAGGACAGGTTCTCACAGATACGCAGTATTTT. Its protein is CASSLGQVLTDTQYF.